This T cell receptor beta chain was retrieved from a study of blood T cell repertoires in COVID-19. Measured with immunoSEQ multiplex PCR; TCRdb has only the in-frame clones, and not every one. This sample has 120,000 or so clones, with almost 90% found just once. V lost 5 bases, J lost 6 bases, and 11 bases lay in between. Germline CDR1 is SGDLS and CDR2 is YYNGEE. The length of the CDR3 is 12 residues. The source is a woman in her fifties or sixties with active or convalescent COVID-19. The sequencing sample was made of peripheral blood. The chain joins TRBV9 to TRBJ1-2; perhaps TRBD1 as D (6 bases). The CDR3 reads CASRQGRDGYTF. CDR3 sequence (DNA): TGTGCCAGCAGACAGGGTCGAGATGGCTACACCTTC.